This entry features one T cell receptor beta chain sequence. Enrolled during active infection, Seattle patients were then followed longitudinally. How the authors handled the data: Cell counts per sample came from amplifying reference gene primers. Profiling relied on immunoSEQ multiplex PCR, and the TCRdb table lists in-frame clones only, not all of them. Clone size and the V and J calls come from that table; the DNA yielded D and trimming. The repertoire includes roughly 160,000 clones, 84% of them detected once, and less than 3.5% sits in the top ten. This sample is drawn from a study of blood T cell repertoires in COVID-19. Study-level background: Some COVID-19 samples were acute and others convalescent; all came from the United States, Italy and Spain. In each case, the material was cDNA or gDNA derived from T cells, B-cell-depleted T cells, or PBMCs.

Germline loops: CDR1 SGHAT, CDR2 FQNNGV. Trimming cost V 1 base and J 7 bases, with 10 bases left between them. The CDR3 is made up of 14 amino acids. This receptor was identified in an elderly woman with COVID-19, enrolled during active disease. The chain has TRBV11-2 and TRBJ1-4; D gene unclear. Sequenced sample: peripheral blood. CDR3 sequence: CASSLAREGEKLFF. In DNA form, the CDR3 reads TGTGCCAGCAGCTTAGCTAGGGAGGGTGAAAAACTGTTTTTT. Based on the CDR3 plus reference TRBV11-2 and TRBJ1-4, the full variable domain is EAGVAQSPRYKIIEKRQSVAFWCNPISGHATLYWYQQILGQGPKLLIQFQNNGVVDDSQLPKDRFSAERLKGVDSTLKIQPAKLEDSAVYLCASSLAREGEKLFFGSGTQLSVL.